This T cell receptor beta chain was identified in a study of type 1 regulatory T cells. The wider study: T-allo10 is a Tr1-enriched, alloantigen-specific CD4 T cell product made in vitro.

Study-wide findings and caveats: Type 1 regulatory T cells had a more restricted TCR repertoire than non-type 1 regulatory T cells.

With regard to this clonotype: Antigen unknown.

In TCRdb, the reads were re-called with MiXCR into one record per CDR3 protein. The sample has about 42,000 distinct CDR3 sequences; 12% are singletons. V lost 4 bases and J lost 0; bases outside the gene matches: 3. CDR1 is SQVTM, CDR2 ANQGSEA, per germline. The CDR3 totals 13 residues. Material for sequencing was cultured non-Tr1 T cells, either the whole culture or a sorted T cell fraction (not recorded which). The sequence came from a human donor in good health. The gene calls are TRBV29-1 and TRBJ2-7, with 7 positions matching TRBD2. This CDR3 is CSVGREPSYEQYF. CDR3 sequence (DNA): TGCAGCGTTGGGCGGGAGCCCTCCTACGAGCAGTACTTC.